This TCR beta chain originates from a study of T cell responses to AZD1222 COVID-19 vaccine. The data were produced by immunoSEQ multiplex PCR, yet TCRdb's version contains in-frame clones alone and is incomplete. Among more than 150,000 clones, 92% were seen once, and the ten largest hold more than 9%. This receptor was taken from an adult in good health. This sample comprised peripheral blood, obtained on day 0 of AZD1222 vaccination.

The CDR3 DNA reads TGTGCCAGCAGTGATCGTATACAGGGGGGCGGCTACACCTTC. This translates into CASSDRIQGGGYTF. The J gene is TRBJ1-2, the V gene TRBV2, with 8 bases that match TRBD1. The germline V gene encodes CDR1 SNHLY and CDR2 FYNNEI. V lost 3 bases, J lost 8 bases, and 8 bases stayed unmatched. This CDR3 has 14 amino acids.